The source of this T cell receptor (beta chain) is a study of tumor-infiltrating lymphocytes in primary liver carcinoma. Study outcomes and limitations: Tumor-adjacent and tumor-blood pairs displayed less overlap than did pairs of tumor regions.

From 450 to 600 ng total RNA, TCR beta cDNA was generated with a primer in the constant region. What produced the TCR beta libraries was three nested multiplex PCR rounds using slightly modified ARM-PCR. TRBV1-TRBV30 forward and Cbeta reverse primers drove the first two roughly 10-cycle rounds. Each CDR3 protein is one row after TCRdb ran MiXCR on the multiplex PCR reads. Among around 210,000 distinct CDR3 sequences listed, roughly two thirds were seen once. With respect to this clonotype: The antigen remains unidentified.

Germline DNA was also extracted, with blood RNA taken from unsorted whole blood. Trimming cost V 5 bases and J 7 bases; bases outside gene matches: 6. From germline, CDR1 is DFQATT and CDR2 SNEGSKA (reference sequence). The CDR3 extends over 13 amino acids. The chain carries TRBV20-1 and TRBJ2-2; 8 bases fit TRBD2. This receptor was taken from a woman aged 55 to 70 with primary liver carcinoma and hepatitis B virus infection. The sequenced material came from peripheral blood. The CDR3 sequence: CSAQRAGDGELFF. In DNA, the CDR3 is TGCAGTGCTCAACGAGCGGGAGACGGGGAGCTGTTTTTT.